These 30 T cell receptor beta chains share one sample of origin, sequenced in a study of blood T cells in healthy people across ages. A second PCR, run for roughly 7 to 11 cycles, used a sample-barcoded 5' primer plus a J-beta primer mix. TCRdb passed the 5' RACE reads through MiXCR, listing each CDR3 protein once. The sample consists of around 750,000 distinct CDR3 sequences, about 53% of them appearing once. What was sequenced was blood. The receptors derive from an elderly man in good health.

V and J are TRBV5-1 and TRBJ2-1; the match to TRBD2 covers 8 bases. J was trimmed by 4 bases and V by 0 bases; bases with no gene match: 6. Germline CDR1 is SGHRS and CDR2 is YFSETQ. The CDR3 is 16 residues long. The CDR3 DNA sequence: TGCGCCAGCAGCTTGGCAAGCGGGAGTTTATACAATGAGCAGTTCTTC. Translating it yields CASSLASGSLYNEQFF.

This clonotype has a single count. This rearrangement joins TRBV15 to TRBJ2-1, with D perhaps given as TRBD1 or TRBD2 (5 bases each). Germline V gene sequence: CDR1 LNHNV, CDR2 YYDKDF (reference sequence). This CDR3 comprises 15 residues. V dropped 3 bases and J dropped 6 bases, with 15 bases sitting between them. Written as DNA, the CDR3 is TGTGCCACCAGCAGCGCGCAGCCGGGGCCCAATGAGCAGTTCTTC. Translated, it gives CATSSAQPGPNEQFF.

This clonotype has a handful of counts. The rearrangement joins TRBV29-1 to TRBJ2-7, with no clear D. V lost 5 bases and J 0 bases, leaving 11 bases between the germline ends. CDR3 length: 13 amino acids. CDR1 SQVTM and CDR2 ANQGSEA come from the germline V gene. Here the CDR3 DNA reads TGCAGCGTTTTGGACGGGCTCTCCTACGAGCAGTACTTC. Amino acid sequence: CSVLDGLSYEQYF.

This clonotype was observed a few times. The chain couples TRBV9 to TRBJ2-5; 12 bases line up with TRBD2. With V trimmed by 0 bases and J by 5 bases, 5 bases remained unmatched. The CDR3 is made up of 16 amino acids. CDR1 and CDR2 from the germline V gene are SGDLS and YYNGEE. The CDR3 nucleotides are TGTGCCAGCAGCGTAGGGACTAGCGGGAATCGGGAGACCCAGTACTTC. Translated: CASSVGTSGNRETQYF.

The chain couples TRBV6-1 to TRBJ2-4; D remains unclear. The J call may be faulty, since TRBJ2-7 better matches the DNA end. The CDR3 runs 14 residues. CDR1 MNHNS and CDR2 SASEGT come from the germline V gene. CDR3 protein: CASIFTGRSYEQYF. The CDR3 DNA follows: TGTGCCAGCATTTTTACTGGGCGCTCCTACGAGCAGTACTTC.

The rearrangement uses TRBV5-1 and TRBJ2-5; no clear D gene. CDR1 is SGHRS, CDR2 YFSETQ, per germline. V was pared by 1 base and J by 1 base, with 14 bases between. CDR3 length: 16 residues. The CDR3, as DNA: TGCGCCAGCAGCTTGTCTTCACCCGGAGCCCAAGAGACCCAGTACTTC. As protein: CASSLSSPGAQETQYF. The entire variable domain, with the rest obtained from reference TRBV5-1 and TRBJ2-5, is as follows: KAGVTQTPRYLIKTRGQQVTLSCSPISGHRSVSWYQQTPGQGLQFLFEYFSETQRNKGNFPGRFSGRQFSNSRSEMNVSTLELGDSALYLCASSLSSPGAQETQYFGPGTRLLVL.

V usage is TRBV10-3 and J usage is TRBJ2-5, with D possibly matching TRBD2 (6 bases). Germline-derived CDR1 and CDR2 are ENHRY and SYGVKD. The V end was cut by 3 bases, the J end by 2 bases, with 10 bases between. The CDR3 contains 14 residues. CDR3 protein: CAISEGLPQETQYF. The CDR3 nucleotides are TGTGCCATCAGTGAAGGACTACCGCAAGAGACCCAGTACTTC.

This chain uses TRBV7-9 with TRBJ2-1, with TRBD2 as a possible D gene (6 bases). The tail of the sequence fits TRBJ2-7 better, so the J call may be wrong. The V gene's germline CDR1 is SEHNR and CDR2 FQNEAQ (reference sequence). The CDR3 extends over 16 amino acids. The CDR3: CASSKRGGSSYNEQYF. CDR3 coding DNA: TGTGCCAGCAGTAAAAGGGGAGGTAGCTCCTACAATGAGCAGTACTTC.

This clonotype has just a few counts. V is TRBV4-2 and J is TRBJ2-5; D may correspond to TRBD1 or TRBD2 (5 bases each). CDR3 length: 14 amino acids. Trimming removed 0 bases from V and 9 bases from J, with 14 bases in between. The germline gives CDR1 LGHNA, CDR2 YNFKEQ. CDR3 DNA: TGTGCCAGCAGCCAAGATGGGGACCTTGGGGCCCAGTACTTC. This gives the protein CASSQDGDLGAQYF.

The chain employs TRBV12-3 or TRBV12-4 and TRBJ1-2, with D possibly TRBD1 on 5 matching bases. Trimming left V 4 bases short and J 6 bases short, with 6 bases between. The CDR3 contains 11 residues. CDR3 amino acids: CASSSRDGYTF. CDR3 in DNA: TGTGCCAGCAGTTCCAGGGATGGCTACACCTTC.

This chain links TRBV5-1 with TRBJ2-3; no clear D gene. This CDR3 is 13 amino acids long. CDR1 and CDR2 from the germline V gene are SGHRS and YFSETQ. Deletions cut 2 bases from V and 3 bases from J, with 7 bases between. The DNA of the CDR3 is TGCGCCAGCAGCTTTGATTATACAGATACGCAGTATTTT. It yields the protein CASSFDYTDTQYF.

This clonotype occurred a few times. The J gene is TRBJ2-3, the V gene TRBV2; the match to TRBD1 covers 8 bases. Germline CDR1 is SNHLY and CDR2 is FYNNEI. Trimming took 10 bases from V and 14 from J; bases not matched to a gene: 17. The CDR3 covers 13 residues. The chain's CDR3 is CATLQGAGRYAYF. The CDR3 DNA is TGTGCCACCTTGCAGGGGGCAGGTAGATACGCGTATTTT.

This clonotype has a handful of counts. The J gene is TRBJ2-5, the V gene TRBV29-1; no definite D call. Germline loops: CDR1 SQVTM, CDR2 ANQGSEA. The V and J ends lost 4 bases and 3 bases respectively, with 9 bases between them. The CDR3 is 12 residues long. DNA for the CDR3: TGCAGCGTTGCATTCAAAGAAGAGACCCAGTACTTC. Its protein product is CSVAFKEETQYF.

This chain uses TRBV29-1 with TRBJ2-7; 9 bases line up with TRBD1. V gave up 6 bases and J gave up 5 bases; unmatched junction bases: 11. The germline V gene has CDR1 SQVTM and CDR2 ANQGSEA. The CDR3 totals 14 residues. The CDR3 DNA reads as TGCAGCGTAACTTTTAGGGACAGGGTCAACGAGCAGTACTTC. This gives the protein CSVTFRDRVNEQYF.

V gene TRBV5-6 combines with J gene TRBJ1-1; D gene unclear. Germline V gene sequence: CDR1 SGHDT, CDR2 YYEEEE. CDR3 length equals 14 residues. The germline V and J ends were trimmed by 4 bases and 0 bases, with 10 bases remaining between them. The CDR3 bases are TGTGCCAGCAGCCGAGGGCACGTGAACACTGAAGCTTTCTTT. Translated, it gives CASSRGHVNTEAFF.

In the case of this clonotype: Mismatch with germline at one junction end may stem from a read error. The chain joins TRBV15 to TRBJ2-3, with D tentatively TRBD1 or TRBD2 (5 bases each). Germline lookup yields CDR1 LNHNV and CDR2 YYDKDF (reference sequence). CDR3 length equals 14 residues. CDR3 region: CATSRTGTTNTQYF. For the CDR3, the DNA is TGTGCCACCAGCAGAACCGGGACCACAAATACGCAGTATTTT.

This clonotype was detected only a few times. In DNA, the CDR3 is TGTGCCAGCAGCCAAGAAAGGGCTGTGGGCGGCTACACCTTC. Residues: CASSQERAVGGYTF. The chain carries TRBV4-2 and TRBJ1-2; the D is unclear. Germline CDR1 is LGHNA and CDR2 is YNFKEQ. CDR3 length equals 14 residues. Between the trimmed V and J ends, which lost 0 bases and 8 bases, there was a span of 13 bases.

The genes are TRBV14 and TRBJ1-1; D remains ambiguous. CDR3 length: 12 amino acids. The V gene lost 3 bases and the J gene lost 4 bases, with 6 bases spanning the gap. Germline CDR1 and CDR2: SGHDN and FVKESK. CDR3 nucleotide sequence: TGTGCCAGCAGCCACGTCCCCACTGAAGCTTTCTTT. The encoded protein is CASSHVPTEAFF.

The chain carries TRBV13 and TRBJ2-5, with 7 bases matching TRBD2. Germline CDR1 reads PRHDT; CDR2 reads FYEKMQ (reference sequence). CDR3 length: 18 amino acids. The junction had 20 bases not matched to a gene; V was cut back by 4 bases and J by 6 bases. The CDR3, as DNA: TGTGCCAGCAGCTACCCCCCGAGCGGGGCAAACAGAGTGCAGACCCAGTACTTC. Translating it yields CASSYPPSGANRVQTQYF.

This clonotype was observed a few times. This sequence joins TRBV18 and TRBJ2-3, with 8 bases aligning to TRBD2. CDR1 and CDR2 from the germline V gene are KGHSH and LQKENI. This CDR3 is built from 15 residues. The ends lost 4 bases at V and 1 base at J; junction bases unmatched: 4. CDR3 region: CASSLVAGRTDTQYF. The CDR3 bases are TGTGCCAGCTCACTGGTAGCGGGGCGCACAGATACGCAGTATTTT.

This clonotype has a handful of counts. The rearrangement links TRBV4-1 to TRBJ1-2; maybe TRBD1 (6 bases). The V end lost 2 bases, the J end lost 4 bases, and 14 bases lay between the germline ends. The CDR3 is 15 residues long. Germline assignment: CDR1 MGHRA and CDR2 YSYEKL. The CDR3 region is CASSQLSGGPYGYTF. CDR3 nucleotides: TGCGCCAGCAGCCAATTGTCGGGGGGCCCCTATGGCTACACCTTC.

The rearrangement uses TRBV27 and TRBJ2-5; D is unclear. The DNA end is more similar to TRBJ2-7, so the J call may be wrong. The CDR3 runs to 12 residues. The germline V gene has CDR1 MNHEY and CDR2 SMNVEV (reference sequence). The CDR3 loop reads CASSGQPHEQYF. The CDR3 nucleotides are TGTGCCAGCAGTGGTCAACCTCACGAGCAGTACTTC.

This clonotype was recorded a few times. The chain recombines TRBV6-5 with TRBJ2-7; D unresolved. The germline gives CDR1 MNHEY, CDR2 SVGAGI. The CDR3 loop spans 16 amino acids. V shed 2 bases and J shed 7 bases, with 21 bases lying between them. For the CDR3, the DNA is TGTGCCAGCAGTTACGCCGGACGAGGTCCAATTAGTGAGCAGTACTTC. This translates into CASSYAGRGPISEQYF.

The genes are TRBV20-1 and TRBJ1-5, with 9 positions matching TRBD1. Germline lookup yields CDR1 DFQATT and CDR2 SNEGSKA (reference sequence). CDR3 length equals 15 residues. The ends lost 6 bases at V and 6 bases at J; junction bases unmatched: 12. The CDR3 nucleotides read TGCAGTGCAAACAGGGGGCGCTTCCTAAGTCAGCCCCAGCATTTT. It codes for CSANRGRFLSQPQHF.

The gene calls are TRBV6-6 and TRBJ2-5; possibly TRBD2 for D (5 bases). The CDR3 is 12 residues long. Trimming took 6 bases from V and 6 from J, leaving 11 bases between them. The germline V gene has CDR1 MNHNY and CDR2 SVGAGI (reference sequence). In DNA form, the CDR3 reads TGTGCCAGCAGCCGGACTCAAAAGACCCAGTACTTC. Amino acid sequence: CASSRTQKTQYF.

This clonotype appeared a few times. The V gene is TRBV13, the J gene TRBJ2-7, with a possible D match to TRBD2 (5 bases). Trimming took 5 bases from V and 7 from J, leaving 21 bases between them. The germline V gene encodes CDR1 PRHDT and CDR2 FYEKMQ (reference sequence). The CDR3 sequence is 15 residues long. The CDR3 DNA follows: TGTGCCAGCAGCCCCAATCCTCTGGGTCCGGGGGAGCAGTACTTC. Protein: CASSPNPLGPGEQYF.

The sample holds a few counts of this clonotype. The chain carries TRBV12-3 or TRBV12-4 and TRBJ2-1; 11 bases are shared with TRBD2. Losses at the gene ends were 5 bases for V and 6 bases for J; bases not matched to a gene: 6. The length of the CDR3 is 15 residues. The CDR3 reads CASSLSGRVGNEQFF. The CDR3 DNA reads as TGTGCCAGCAGTCTTAGCGGGAGGGTAGGCAATGAGCAGTTCTTC.

The chain carries TRBV20-1 and TRBJ2-7; no reliable D call. CDR1 and CDR2 (germline): DFQATT, SNEGSKA (reference sequence). This CDR3 comprises 13 residues. Trimming cost V 0 bases and J 2 bases, with 8 bases left between them. DNA for the CDR3: TGCAGTGCTAGAGATCCAGAGACCTACGAGCAGTACTTC. This gives the protein CSARDPETYEQYF.

This clonotype was counted a few times. V gene TRBV6-4 combines with J gene TRBJ2-7; 12 bases map to TRBD2. The CDR3 spans 18 residues. With 8 bases clipped from V and 2 bases from J, the junction kept 16 bases outside the gene matches. Germline V CDR1 and CDR2: MRHNA, SNTAGT. CDR3 bases: TGTGCCAGCCCACACGAATTAAGACTAGCGGGAGTAGCCTACGAGCAGTACTTC. Translating it yields CASPHELRLAGVAYEQYF.

The CDR3 reads CASSLRRLAGEEQYF. CDR3 nucleotides: TGTGCCAGCAGCTTGAGGCGACTAGCGGGAGAAGAGCAGTACTTC. V is TRBV5-5 and J is TRBJ2-4; TRBD2 matches at 12 bases. V lost 1 base, J lost 13 bases, and 9 bases stayed unmatched. The CDR3 has 15 residues. Germline assignment: CDR1 SGHKS and CDR2 YYEKEE (reference sequence).